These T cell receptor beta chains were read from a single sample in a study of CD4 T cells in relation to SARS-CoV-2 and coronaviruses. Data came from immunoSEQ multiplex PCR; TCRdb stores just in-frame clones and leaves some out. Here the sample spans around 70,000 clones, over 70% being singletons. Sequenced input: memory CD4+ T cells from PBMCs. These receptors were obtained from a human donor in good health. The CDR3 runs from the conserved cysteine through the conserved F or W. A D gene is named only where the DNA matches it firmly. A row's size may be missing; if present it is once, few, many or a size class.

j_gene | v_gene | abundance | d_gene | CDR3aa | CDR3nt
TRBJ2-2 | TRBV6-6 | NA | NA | CASSPRGAVNTGELFF | TGTGCCAGCAGTCCCCGGGGGGCGGTGAACACCGGGGAGCTGTTTTTT
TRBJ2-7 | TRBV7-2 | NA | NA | CASSLGQLVGEQYF | TGTGCCAGCAGCTTAGGACAGCTGGTAGGCGAGCAGTACTTC
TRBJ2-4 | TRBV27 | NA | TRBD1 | CASRRTGGIQYF | TGTGCCAGCCGAAGGACAGGAGGAATTCAGTACTTC
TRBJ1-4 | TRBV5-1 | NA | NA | CASSPSGYEKLFF | TGCGCCAGCAGCCCCTCGGGTTACGAAAAACTGTTTTTT
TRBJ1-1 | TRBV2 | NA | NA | CASSVQAVNTEAFF | TGTGCCAGCAGTGTCCAGGCTGTGAACACTGAAGCTTTCTTT
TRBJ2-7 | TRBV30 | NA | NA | CAWTPLGGGYEQYF | TGTGCCTGGACCCCTTTAGGGGGAGGCTACGAGCAGTACTTC
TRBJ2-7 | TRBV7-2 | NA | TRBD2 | CASSRGREGVYEQYF | TGTGCCAGCAGCCGGGGGCGGGAGGGGGTATACGAGCAGTACTTC
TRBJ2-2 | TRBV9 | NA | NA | CASSRGGNTGELFF | TGTGCCAGCTCCCGAGGAGGAAACACCGGGGAGCTGTTTTTT
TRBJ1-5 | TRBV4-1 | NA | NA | CASSQDRSRELSNQPQHF | TGCGCCAGCAGCCAAGATCGCTCCAGGGAGCTTAGCAATCAGCCCCAGCATTTT
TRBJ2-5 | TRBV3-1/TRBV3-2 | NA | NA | CASSQVILPETQYF | TGTGCCAGCAGCCAAGTTATCTTGCCCGAGACCCAGTACTTC
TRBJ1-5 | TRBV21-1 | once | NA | CASSPRAGPQPQHF | TGTGCCAGCAGCCCCCGGGCGGGACCCCAGCCCCAGCATTTT
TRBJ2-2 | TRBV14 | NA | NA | CASSQVRLAGELFF | TGTGCCAGCAGCCAAGTCAGGTTGGCCGGGGAGCTGTTTTTT
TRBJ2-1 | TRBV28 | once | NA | CASSSQGNEQFF | TGTGCCAGCAGTTCCCAGGGGAATGAGCAGTTCTTC
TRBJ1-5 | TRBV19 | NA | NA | CASSILGQGDQPQHF | TGTGCCAGTAGTATTTTAGGGCAGGGTGATCAGCCCCAGCATTTT